Shown below are 21 T cell receptor beta chains from a single sample sequenced in a study of T-cell reconstitution after alpha-beta-depleted transplantation in children. Molecular barcoding with unique molecular identifiers was used for the TCRbeta library. TCRdb itself ran the PCR reads through MiXCR, one entry per CDR3 protein. The repertoire includes around 370,000 distinct CDR3 sequences, 10% of them detected once, and 2% to 3% sits in the top ten. The sample consisted of PBMCs from the stem cell graft donor, taken from the stem cell graft. These TCRs come from a human donor who donated a stem cell graft to a child with acute lymphoblastic leukemia.

This clonotype was seen a few times. The chain has TRBV28 and TRBJ2-3; D tentatively fits TRBD1 or TRBD2 (6 bases each). There are 16 residues in the CDR3. V was cut by 1 base and J by 5 bases, with 16 bases left in between. CDR1 and CDR2 from the germline V gene are MDHEN and SYDVKM. The CDR3 region is CASSLSAGEDRDTQYF. Here the CDR3 DNA reads TGTGCCAGCAGTTTATCTGCAGGGGAGGACAGAGATACGCAGTATTTT.

The genes are TRBV5-1 and TRBJ2-5; D gene ambiguous. Per germline, CDR1 SGHRS and CDR2 YFSETQ. This CDR3 has 14 amino acids. Trimming removed 4 bases from V and 2 bases from J, with 12 bases in between. DNA of the CDR3: TGCGCCAGCAGCCCGCGGTTTGGGCAAGAGACCCAGTACTTC. Translated: CASSPRFGQETQYF.

This clonotype was detected many times. The gene calls are TRBV4-1 and TRBJ1-1; maybe TRBD1 (5 bases). CDR3 length: 14 residues. Per the germline V gene, CDR1 is MGHRA and CDR2 is YSYEKL. The germline V and J ends were trimmed by 2 bases and 7 bases, with 14 bases remaining between them. CDR3 DNA: TGCGCCAGCAGCCAATTGCCCGGGGGGGTTGAAGCTTTCTTT. Translating it yields CASSQLPGGVEAFF.

This chain uses TRBV27 with TRBJ2-7; D uncertain. Germline V CDR1 and CDR2: MNHEY, SMNVEV (reference sequence). The CDR3 is made up of 15 amino acids. The V and J ends lost 6 bases and 8 bases respectively, with 23 bases between them. CDR3 in amino acids: CASSPPDSWGYQQYF. The CDR3, as DNA: TGTGCCAGCAGCCCCCCAGATAGCTGGGGTTACCAGCAGTACTTC.

The V call is TRBV28, the J call TRBJ2-1, with 8 bases matching TRBD2. V dropped 4 bases and J dropped 2; count of bases not matched to a gene: 4. Germline lookup yields CDR1 MDHEN and CDR2 SYDVKM. This CDR3 region has 15 residues. The CDR3 reads CASSSRTSPYNEQFF. CDR3 nucleotide sequence: TGTGCCAGCAGTTCTCGGACTAGCCCCTACAATGAGCAGTTCTTC.

The table lists this clonotype with many counts. The chain couples TRBV20-1 to TRBJ1-5; TRBD1 agrees at 7 bases. The CDR3 sequence is 15 residues long. Germline values: CDR1 DFQATT, CDR2 SNEGSKA (reference sequence). The V gene end was trimmed by 5 bases and the J gene end by 0 bases; junction bases not matched to a gene: 7. In DNA form, the CDR3 reads TGCAGTGCTCCCAGGACAGGCAATAGCAATCAGCCCCAGCATTTT. This encodes CSAPRTGNSNQPQHF.

In this sample, this clonotype turned up a few times. The genes are TRBV12-3 or TRBV12-4 and TRBJ2-7; tentatively, D is TRBD1 or TRBD2 (5 bases each). The CDR3 sequence is 12 residues long. Trimming shortened V by 2 bases and J by 5 bases, and 7 bases separated the two germline ends. The CDR3 coding sequence is TGTGCCAGCAGTTTATGGGGACACGAGCAGTACTTC. Translated, it gives CASSLWGHEQYF.

The V and J genes are TRBV20-1 and TRBJ2-5; 7 bases match TRBD1. J was trimmed by 2 bases and V by 6 bases; bases with no gene match: 3. The CDR3 loop spans 12 amino acids. Germline assignment: CDR1 DFQATT and CDR2 SNEGSKA (reference sequence). DNA of the CDR3: TGCAGTGCAATGGGACAGCAAGAGACCCAGTACTTC. Translated, it gives CSAMGQQETQYF.

This clonotype was counted a few times. The chain couples TRBV11-1 to TRBJ1-1; the match to TRBD1 covers 9 bases. Trimming at V came to 2 bases and at J to 1 base, leaving 11 bases not matched to a gene. This CDR3 has 18 residues. CDR1 is SGHAT, CDR2 FQDESV, per germline (reference sequence). The CDR3 DNA sequence: TGTGCCAGCAGCTTACCGGGACAGGGATTCGGGACGAACACTGAAGCTTTCTTT. Translated: CASSLPGQGFGTNTEAFF.

This chain uses TRBV7-2 with TRBJ1-2; TRBD1 aligns across 8 bases. CDR1 and CDR2 from the germline V gene are SGHTA and FQGNSA. The CDR3 covers 15 residues. The ends lost 2 bases at V and 7 bases at J; junction bases unmatched: 9. CDR3 region: CASSLLSGGNSGYTF. CDR3 bases: TGTGCCAGCAGCTTATTGTCAGGGGGCAATAGTGGCTACACCTTC.

This clonotype was detected only a few times. This chain joins TRBV5-5 and TRBJ1-2, with 8 bases that match TRBD1. V was clipped by 4 bases and J by 8 bases; unmatched bases: 4. This CDR3 is built from 12 residues. CDR1 and CDR2 from the germline V gene are SGHKS and YYEKEE (reference sequence). CDR3 sequence (DNA): TGTGCCAGCAGCATAGGACAGGGAGGCTACACCTTC. Its translation is CASSIGQGGYTF. Combining the CDR3 with reference TRBV5-5 and TRBJ1-2 gives the whole variable domain DAGVTQSPTHLIKTRGQQVTLRCSPISGHKSVSWYQQVLGQGPQFIFQYYEKEERGRGNFPDRFSARQFPNYSSELNVNALLLGDSALYLCASSIGQGGYTFGSGTRLTVV.

In its sample, this clonotype was seen a few times. The rearrangement joins TRBV9 to TRBJ1-1, with no clear D. Germline V lookup: CDR1 SGDLS, CDR2 YYNGEE. The CDR3 extends over 20 amino acids. V lost 0 bases and J 3 bases, leaving 27 bases between the germline ends. CDR3 nucleotide sequence: TGTGCCAGCAGCGTAGTCTTCTGGCCCCAGCTGAGCAGGAGCTACACTGAAGCTTTCTTT. This sequence encodes CASSVVFWPQLSRSYTEAFF.

Many counts were recorded for this clonotype. The chain links TRBV7-8 to TRBJ2-1; the match to TRBD2 covers 10 bases. CDR1 is SGHVS and CDR2 is FQNEAQ in the germline V gene. V shed 1 base and J 0 bases; nucleotides not matched to a gene: 3. The CDR3 is 17 residues long. CDR3 coding DNA: TGTGCCAGCAGCTTAGGGACTAGCGGAAGCTCCTACAATGAGCAGTTCTTC. This translates into CASSLGTSGSSYNEQFF.

This clonotype was observed a handful of times. The chain uses TRBV12-3 or TRBV12-4 and TRBJ1-6, with D maybe TRBD1 (5 bases). This CDR3 is built from 14 residues. V lost 4 bases to trimming and J lost 6 bases, with 10 bases between them. The CDR3 is CASSSLGPNSPLHF. The CDR3, as DNA: TGTGCCAGCAGTTCCCTGGGACCTAATTCACCCCTCCACTTT.

The V gene is TRBV20-1, the J gene TRBJ2-1; 7 bases match TRBD1. Germline V lookup: CDR1 DFQATT, CDR2 SNEGSKA (reference sequence). Trimming at V came to 3 bases and at J to 5 bases, leaving 7 bases not matched to a gene. This CDR3 has 14 residues. CDR3 protein: CSARAGTANNEQFF. CDR3 bases: TGCAGTGCTAGGGCCGGGACAGCCAACAATGAGCAGTTCTTC.

J is TRBJ1-1 and V is TRBV12-3 or TRBV12-4; no clear D gene. V was pared by 5 bases and J by 1 base, with 11 bases between. The CDR3 extends over 14 amino acids. The CDR3 loop reads CASSNFRENTEAFF. As DNA, the CDR3 is TGTGCCAGCAGTAACTTCAGAGAGAACACTGAAGCTTTCTTT.

This clonotype has ten or more counts. The CDR3 nucleotides read TGTGCTAGGGGCGTGGGGAATGAGCAGTTCTTC. Encoded protein: CARGVGNEQFF. The chain links TRBV12-5 to TRBJ2-1; D is uncertain. Germline CDR1 is LGHNT and CDR2 is FRNRAP. The CDR3 is 11 residues long. Trimming removed 9 bases at V and 7 bases at J, with 10 bases between. Drawing the rest from reference TRBV12-5 and TRBJ2-1, the complete variable domain is DARVTQTPRHKVTEMGQEVTMRCQPILGHNTVFWYRQTMMQGLELLAYFRNRAPLDDSGMPKDRFSAEMPDATLATLKIQPSEPRDSAVYFCARGVGNEQFFGPGTRLTVL.

This clonotype has at least ten counts. The chain is built from TRBV12-3 or TRBV12-4 and TRBJ2-3; 7 nucleotides match TRBD2. The CDR3 length is 15 residues. The trim removed 0 bases at V and 2 bases at J, leaving 2 bases unmatched. The CDR3 reads CASSLAGGNTDTQYF. In DNA, the CDR3 is TGTGCCAGCAGTTTAGCGGGGGGGAACACAGATACGCAGTATTTT.

This chain connects TRBV3-1 to TRBJ2-1; TRBD1 might be the D (7 bases). This CDR3 contains 15 residues. V was shortened by 4 bases and J by 5 bases, with 15 bases between the two germline ends. The V gene's germline CDR1 is LGHDT and CDR2 YNNKEL (reference sequence). This CDR3 reads CASSLRRGQHNEQFF. The CDR3 region has the DNA TGTGCCAGCAGCCTCAGGAGGGGACAGCACAATGAGCAGTTCTTC.

This clonotype was counted at least ten times. The V call is TRBV7-2, the J call TRBJ2-7; D gene ambiguous. Trimming removed 1 base from V and 5 bases from J, with 9 bases in between. Looked up from germline, CDR1 is SGHTA and CDR2 is FQGNSA. This CDR3 is built from 13 residues. CDR3 residues: CASSLVKLDEQYF. CDR3 nucleotides: TGTGCCAGCAGCTTAGTAAAGCTCGACGAGCAGTACTTC.

This clonotype has at least ten counts. The chain employs TRBV3-1 and TRBJ2-7; possibly TRBD2 for D (6 bases). CDR1 is LGHDT, CDR2 YNNKEL, per germline (reference sequence). V gave up 0 bases and J gave up 3 bases, with 9 bases separating them. There are 14 residues in the CDR3. The CDR3 here is CASSQDSSGYEQYF. The CDR3 bases are TGTGCCAGCAGCCAAGATAGTAGCGGCTACGAGCAGTACTTC.